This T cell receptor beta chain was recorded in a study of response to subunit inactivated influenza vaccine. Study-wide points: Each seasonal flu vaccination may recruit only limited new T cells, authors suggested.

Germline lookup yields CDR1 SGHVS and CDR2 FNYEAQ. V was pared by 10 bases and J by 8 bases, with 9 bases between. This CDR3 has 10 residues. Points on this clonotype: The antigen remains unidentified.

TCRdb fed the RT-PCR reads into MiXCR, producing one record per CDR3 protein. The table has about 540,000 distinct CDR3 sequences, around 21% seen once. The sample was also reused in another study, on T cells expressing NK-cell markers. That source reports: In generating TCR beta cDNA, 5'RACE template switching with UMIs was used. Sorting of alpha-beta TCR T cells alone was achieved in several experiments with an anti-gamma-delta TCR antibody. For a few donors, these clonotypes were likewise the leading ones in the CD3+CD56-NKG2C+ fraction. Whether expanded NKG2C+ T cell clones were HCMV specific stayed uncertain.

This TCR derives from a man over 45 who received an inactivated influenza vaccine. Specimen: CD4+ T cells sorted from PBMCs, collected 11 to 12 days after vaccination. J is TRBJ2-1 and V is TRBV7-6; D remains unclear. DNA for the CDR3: TGTGCCACCCCCCCCGATGAGCAGTTCTTC. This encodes CATPPDEQFF.